The 5 T cell receptor beta chains below were found in one sample sequenced in a study of graft-versus-host responses after intestinal transplantation. Their recognized antigens are unknown. Generated by immunoSEQ multiplex PCR, the TCRdb table keeps only in-frame clones and is missing some. The sample holds about 89,000 clones, around 93% seen once. Sequenced material: unstimulated CD8+ T cells sorted from spleen or lymph node cells, taken before intestinal transplant. These receptors were collected from a human donor who received an intestinal transplant.

V and J are TRBV9 and TRBJ2-7; possibly TRBD2 for D (5 bases). V shed 2 bases and J shed 4 bases, with 13 bases lying between them. CDR1 and CDR2 (germline): SGDLS, YYNGEE. This CDR3 has 14 residues. This CDR3 is CASSVGGVTYEQYF. The CDR3 nucleotides read TGTGCCAGCAGCGTTGGAGGAGTGACTTACGAGCAGTACTTC.

This clone was picked up one time. This chain links TRBV4-3 with TRBJ2-1; possible D gene TRBD2, 6 bases. The length of the CDR3 is 17 residues. Germline lookup yields CDR1 LGHNA and CDR2 YSLEER. V lost 0 bases to trimming and J lost 4 bases, with 16 bases between them. The CDR3 region is CASSQDRVGAGYNEQFF. The CDR3 DNA is TGCGCCAGCAGCCAAGATAGGGTCGGGGCGGGATACAATGAGCAGTTCTTC.

The chain uses TRBV19 and TRBJ1-5; D gene unclear. CDR1 is LNHDA, CDR2 SQIVND, per germline (reference sequence). CDR3 size: 18 residues. Trimming removed 3 bases from V and 3 bases from J, with 21 bases in between. The CDR3 sequence is CASSIWQKYPLDNQPQHF. CDR3 DNA: TGTGCCAGTAGTATTTGGCAGAAGTACCCTCTTGACAATCAGCCCCAGCATTTT.

This clone was found once. An end of the junction differs from the germline gene, which may be a read error. The chain joins TRBV14 to TRBJ2-3; D is unclear. From germline, CDR1 is SGHDN and CDR2 FVKESK. This CDR3 contains 19 residues. The CDR3: CASSKDPRRSLGRRDTQYF. The CDR3 region has the DNA TGTGCCAGCAGCAAAGACCCCCGCCGATCATTAGGAAGGAGAGATACGCAGTATTTT.

This clone appeared a single time. The rearrangement uses TRBV18 and TRBJ2-7; perhaps TRBD1 as D (6 bases). CDR1 is KGHSH, CDR2 LQKENI, per germline. Trimming took 2 bases from V and 5 from J, leaving 10 bases between them. This CDR3 is 13 amino acids long. The CDR3 sequence: CASSPTGLDEQYF. DNA for the CDR3: TGTGCCAGCTCACCAACAGGGTTGGACGAGCAGTACTTC.